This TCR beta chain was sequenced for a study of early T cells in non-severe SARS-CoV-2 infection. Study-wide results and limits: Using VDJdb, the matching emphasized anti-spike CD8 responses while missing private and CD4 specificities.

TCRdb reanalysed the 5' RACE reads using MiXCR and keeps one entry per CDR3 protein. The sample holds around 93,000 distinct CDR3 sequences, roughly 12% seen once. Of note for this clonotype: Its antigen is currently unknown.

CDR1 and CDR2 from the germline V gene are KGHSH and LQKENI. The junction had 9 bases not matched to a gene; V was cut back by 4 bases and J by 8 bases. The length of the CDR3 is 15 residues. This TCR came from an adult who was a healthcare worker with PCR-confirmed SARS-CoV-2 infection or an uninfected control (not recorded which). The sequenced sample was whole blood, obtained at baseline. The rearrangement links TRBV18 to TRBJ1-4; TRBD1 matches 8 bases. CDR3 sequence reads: CASSLDRDKSEKLFF. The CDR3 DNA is TGTGCCAGCTCACTGGACAGGGACAAAAGCGAAAAACTGTTTTTT.